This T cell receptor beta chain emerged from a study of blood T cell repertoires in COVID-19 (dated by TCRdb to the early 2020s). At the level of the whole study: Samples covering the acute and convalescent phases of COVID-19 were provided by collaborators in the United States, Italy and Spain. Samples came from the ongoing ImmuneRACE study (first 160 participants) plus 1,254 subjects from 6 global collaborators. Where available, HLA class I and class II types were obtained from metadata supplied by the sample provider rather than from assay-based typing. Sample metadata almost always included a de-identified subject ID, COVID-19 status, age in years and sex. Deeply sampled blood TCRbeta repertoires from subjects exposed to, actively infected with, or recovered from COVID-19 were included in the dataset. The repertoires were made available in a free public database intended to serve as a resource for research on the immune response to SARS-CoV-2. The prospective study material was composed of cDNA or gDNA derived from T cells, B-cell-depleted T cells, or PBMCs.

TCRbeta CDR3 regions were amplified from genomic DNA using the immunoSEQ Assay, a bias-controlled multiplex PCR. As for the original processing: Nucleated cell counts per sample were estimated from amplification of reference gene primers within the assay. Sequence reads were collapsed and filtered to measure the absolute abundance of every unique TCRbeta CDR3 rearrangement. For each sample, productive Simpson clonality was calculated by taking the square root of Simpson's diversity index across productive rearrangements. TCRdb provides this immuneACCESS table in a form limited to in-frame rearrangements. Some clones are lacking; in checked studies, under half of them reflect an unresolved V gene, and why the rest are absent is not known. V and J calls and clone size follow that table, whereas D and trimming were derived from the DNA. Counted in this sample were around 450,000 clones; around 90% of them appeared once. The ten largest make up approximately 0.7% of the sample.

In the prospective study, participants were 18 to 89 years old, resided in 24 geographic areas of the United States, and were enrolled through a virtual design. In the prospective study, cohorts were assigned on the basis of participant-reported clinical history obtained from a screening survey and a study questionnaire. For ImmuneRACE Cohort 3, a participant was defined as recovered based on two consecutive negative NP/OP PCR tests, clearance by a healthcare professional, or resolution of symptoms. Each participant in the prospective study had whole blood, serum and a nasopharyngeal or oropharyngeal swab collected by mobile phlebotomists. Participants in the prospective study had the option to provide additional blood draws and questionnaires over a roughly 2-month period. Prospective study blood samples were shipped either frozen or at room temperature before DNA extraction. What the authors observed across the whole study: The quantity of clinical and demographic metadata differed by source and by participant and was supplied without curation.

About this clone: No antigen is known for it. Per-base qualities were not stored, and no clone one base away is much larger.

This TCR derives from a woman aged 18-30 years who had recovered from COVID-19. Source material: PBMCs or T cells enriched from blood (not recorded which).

CDR3 sequence: CASSGGQGGEQYF. The DNA is as follows: TGTGCCAGCAGCGGGGGACAGGGAGGCGAGCAGTACTTC. The chain couples TRBV2 to TRBJ2-7; 9 bases in between match TRBD1. For this chain, trimming is 6 bases at the V end and 6 bases at the J end, and the number of junction bases without a gene match is 6. From the germline V gene, CDR1 is SNHLY and CDR2 is FYNNEI. The CDR3 spans 13 residues, from the cysteine through the phenylalanine. Only the CDR3 DNA stays, 39 bases, in frame from base 1.